This T cell receptor (beta chain) was captured by sequencing in a study of T cells in Graves' hyperthyroidism and ophthalmopathy (dated by TCRdb to the late 2010s). Turning to the overall study: To identify distinguishing TCR V-J signatures, a discovery cohort of about 100 patients was used, comprising some 45 with Graves' ophthalmopathy and 57 with stable Graves' hyperthyroidism. After blood sampling, hyperthyroidism patients were treated with methimazole at a starting dose of 30 mg daily, and ophthalmopathy patients were treated with high-dose intravenous methylprednisolone. In several Graves' hyperthyroidism patients, the study also compared T-cell repertoires from thyroid tissue with T-cell repertoires from blood. The paper describes TCR Vbeta CDR3 sequencing of 120 to 150 peripheral blood samples, made up of fewer than 50 ophthalmopathy patients, 70 to 80 hyperthyroidism patients and roughly 17 progressor patients. Prospective prediction of ophthalmopathy was tested in an independent validation cohort of 18 hyperthyroidism patients and 17 patients who later progressed to ophthalmopathy. The 80 to 100 discovery patients were randomly divided into training and test sets at a 7:3 ratio.

Paper-wide results and their limitations: No statistical method was used to set the sample size in advance, and investigators knew the group allocation. A 13 V-J signature model separated ophthalmopathy from stable hyperthyroidism, with around 90% sensitivity and about 81% specificity in cross-validation and 80%/75% in testing. In validation, the model predicted progression to ophthalmopathy with just under 71% sensitivity and roughly 72% specificity, a median of 6.5 months before onset. Most expanded thyroid clonotypes (frequency above 0.001) were also detected in blood, suggesting blood repertoires may reflect thyroid immune responses.

V is pared back by 5 bases and J by 0 bases, with 16 bases lying between the germline termini. Including cysteine and phenylalanine, the CDR3 has 16 amino acids. The DNA shown is the 48-base CDR3, in frame from base 1. CDR1 and CDR2, looked up from the germline V gene (reference sequence), are SEHNR and FQNEAQ. The TCR beta CDR3 regions were amplified from RNA transcripts. The first round of RT-PCR for the TCR CDR3 was performed with the HTBI primer set and the Qiagen OneStep RT-PCR kit. Libraries were constructed in a second round of multiplex PCR, after which size selection and purification were performed. The libraries were sequenced on an Illumina HiSeq2000 using paired-end 100 bp reads. In the paper's pipeline: SOAPnuke was used to process the raw data, throwing out any read that contained adapters or uncalled bases, had a mean Phred below 15, or lacked an exact constant-primer or identifier match. High-quality paired reads were merged using COPE v1.2.5, and each unique nucleotide sequence was defined as a clonotype. Clonotypes were aligned to IMGT TRBV, TRBD and TRBJ reference segments using MiTCR v1.1. The analysis included only V-J combinations with a frequency above 0.0001, which together covered 99% to 99.2% of the repertoires. The TCS score was defined as F50 (clonal expansion) divided by E x V (chaos), with BLOSUM62-based TCRdist calculated between CDR3 peptides within each V-J. Welch's t-statistics and random forest reduced roughly 540 V-J features to roughly 13, which were used in a naive Bayes classifier (R e1071). The similarity between thyroid and blood repertoires was quantified using the Morisita-Horn index. The public reads were reprocessed in TCRdb via fastp at Q25 and MiXCR, keeping in-frame beta chains. Identical CDR3 proteins give one entry, which carries the most common genes and DNA. The V and J calls here are based on TCRdb, not the publication. The sample data list about 570,000 distinct CDR3 sequences, and about half of these were observed just once. The top ten clonotypes cover 15% to 20% of the sample.

Exclusion was applied to patients with uncontrolled infections, other autoimmune diseases, pregnancy or lactation. Diagnoses were established on the basis of clinical symptoms, serum thyroxine and TRAb, thyroid ultrasound, and orbital computed tomography. Total RNA was extracted with Trizol reagent, and quality was checked on an Agilent 2100 Bioanalyzer. This clonotype was picked up many times. The clone's antigen remains unknown. No base quality information exists; no much larger clone differs at one position. The origin of this receptor is an adult woman with Graves' disease, either hyperthyroidism or ophthalmopathy (not recorded which). This sequence uses TRBV7-9 and TRBJ2-5, with no D gene named confidently. The specimen was peripheral blood or thyroid tissue (not recorded which). CDR3 region: CASSRAFTANQETQYF. The nucleotide sequence reads TGTGCCAGCAGCCGAGCCTTCACGGCAAACCAAGAGACCCAGTACTTC. Beyond the CDR3, the reference TRBV7-9 and TRBJ2-5 genes provide the residues; the full variable domain reads: DTGVSQNPRHKITKRGQNVTFRCDPISEHNRLYWYRQTLGQGPEFLTYFQNEAQLEKSRLLSDRFSAERPKGSFSTLEIQRTEQGDSAMYLCASSRAFTANQETQYFGPGTRLLVL.